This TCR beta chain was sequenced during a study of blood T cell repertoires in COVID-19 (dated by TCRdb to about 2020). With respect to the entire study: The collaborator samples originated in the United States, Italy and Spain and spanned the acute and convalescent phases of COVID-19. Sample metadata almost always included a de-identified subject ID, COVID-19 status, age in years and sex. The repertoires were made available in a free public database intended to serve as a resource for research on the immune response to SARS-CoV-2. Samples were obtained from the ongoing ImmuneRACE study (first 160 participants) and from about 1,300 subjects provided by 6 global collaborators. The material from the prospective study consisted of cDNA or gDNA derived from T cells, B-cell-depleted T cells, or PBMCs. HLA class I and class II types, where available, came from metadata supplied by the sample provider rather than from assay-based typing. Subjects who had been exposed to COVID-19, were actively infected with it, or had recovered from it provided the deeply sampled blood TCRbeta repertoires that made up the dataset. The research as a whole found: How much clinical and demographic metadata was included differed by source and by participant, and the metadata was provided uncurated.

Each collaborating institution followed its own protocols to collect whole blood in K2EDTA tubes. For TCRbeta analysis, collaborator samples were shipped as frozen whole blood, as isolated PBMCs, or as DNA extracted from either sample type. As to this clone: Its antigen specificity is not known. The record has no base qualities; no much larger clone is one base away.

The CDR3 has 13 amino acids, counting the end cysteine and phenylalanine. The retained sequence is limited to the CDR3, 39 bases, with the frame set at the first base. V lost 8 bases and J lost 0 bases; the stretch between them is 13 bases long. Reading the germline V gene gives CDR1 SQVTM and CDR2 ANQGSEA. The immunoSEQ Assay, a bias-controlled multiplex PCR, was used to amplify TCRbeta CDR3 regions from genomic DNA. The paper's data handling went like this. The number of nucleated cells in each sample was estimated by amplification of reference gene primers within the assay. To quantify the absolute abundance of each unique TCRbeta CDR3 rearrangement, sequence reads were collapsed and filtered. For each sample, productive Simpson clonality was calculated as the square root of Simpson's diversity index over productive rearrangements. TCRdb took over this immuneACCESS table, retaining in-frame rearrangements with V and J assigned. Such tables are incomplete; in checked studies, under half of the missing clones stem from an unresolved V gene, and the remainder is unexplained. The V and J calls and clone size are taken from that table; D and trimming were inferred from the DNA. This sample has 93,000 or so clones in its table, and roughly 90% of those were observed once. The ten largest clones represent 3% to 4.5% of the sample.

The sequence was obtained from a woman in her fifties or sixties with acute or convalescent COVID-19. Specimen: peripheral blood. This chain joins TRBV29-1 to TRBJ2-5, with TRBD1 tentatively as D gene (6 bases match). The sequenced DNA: TGCAGCCTGAAGGGACACAACCAAGAGACCCAGTACTTC. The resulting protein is CSLKGHNQETQYF.